This T cell receptor (beta chain) emerged from a study of response to subunit inactivated influenza vaccine. Findings and caveats of the study: Authors suggested few new T cells are recruited by each seasonal influenza vaccination.

TCRdb recomputed calls from the RT-PCR reads with MiXCR, one row per CDR3 protein. The table has around 750,000 distinct CDR3 sequences, about 20% seen once. A remark on this clonotype: Its antigen is undetermined.

The V gene end was trimmed by 7 bases and the J gene end by 7 bases; junction bases not matched to a gene: 9. The CDR3 length is 13 residues. This clonotype was obtained from a man aged 45 to 65 who received an inactivated influenza vaccine. The sequenced sample was PBMCs from blood, obtained roughly 5 days after vaccination. The chain combines TRBV12-3 or TRBV12-4 with TRBJ1-2; TRBD1 aligns across 7 bases. CDR3: CASTNTGDGGYTF. Here the CDR3 DNA reads TGTGCCAGCACTAACACAGGGGACGGTGGCTACACCTTC.